Shown below are 28 T cell receptor beta chains from a single sample sequenced in a study of tumor and adjacent non-tumor tissue in lung cancer. The template was RNA from unsorted bulk tissue. Distant lung tissue was collected more than 3 cm away from the tumor edge. TCRbeta libraries were built with three rounds of nested PCR, modified from ARM-PCR. Via MiXCR, TCRdb re-called the multiplex PCR reads, giving one row per CDR3 protein. The data contain 50,000 to 60,000 distinct CDR3 sequences, 74% of them singletons. The material sequenced was distant non-tumor lung tissue. The source of these receptors is a woman in her sixties with non-small cell lung cancer.

Turning to this clonotype: Without the conserved terminal phenylalanine or tryptophan, this CDR3 likely stems from a read error. This chain uses TRBV6-2 or TRBV6-3 with TRBJ2-2; no clear D gene. There are 17 residues in the CDR3. The germline CDR1 and CDR2 sequences are MNHEY and SVGEGT. The CDR3 sequence: CAGSRSSGPSGTGELFV. Here the CDR3 DNA reads TGTGCCGGCAGTAGATCTTCCGGGCCAAGTGGGACCGGGGAGCTGTTTGTT.

As concerns this clonotype: The CDR3 does not close with the conserved phenylalanine or tryptophan, likely indicating a read error. This chain joins TRBV2 and TRBJ2-2; unclear D gene. V dropped 6 bases and J dropped 10 bases, with 9 bases sitting between them. Germline assignment: CDR1 SNHLY and CDR2 FYNNEI. This CDR3 spans 11 amino acids. The CDR3 DNA reads as TGTGCCAGCAGCCCCCCCGAGGAGCTGTTTTTA. This codes for CASSPPEELFL.

This clonotype was recorded a few times. A much larger clone sits a single nucleotide away, making a read error possible. The chain recombines TRBV6-5 with TRBJ1-2; D is uncertain. Germline CDR1 reads MNHEY; CDR2 reads SVGAGI. The CDR3 runs to 12 residues. CDR3 loop: CASSPMGYGDTF. The CDR3 DNA is TGTGCCAGCAGTCCGATGGGCTATGGCGACACCTTC.

This clonotype came up once. This is likely a read error, given that the CDR3 carries no conserved phenylalanine or tryptophan at its end. No DNA is shown, since the ends of the CDR3 on it are uncertain; the CDR3 is the one TCRdb lists. The rearrangement links TRBV7-8 to TRBJ1-2. In germline, CDR1 is SGHVS, CDR2 FQNEAQ. The CDR3 adds up to 13 amino acids, both ends counted. The chain's CDR3 is CASSLGDHYGHTL.

A note on this clonotype: The junction departs from the called germline gene at one end, perhaps through a read error. The chain carries TRBV6-2 or TRBV6-3 and TRBJ1-1; D is undetermined. Germline loops: CDR1 MNHEY, CDR2 SVGEGT. The CDR3 contains 13 residues. The CDR3 loop reads CASILDPSTEAYF. The DNA of the CDR3 is TGTGCCAGCATCCTGGACCCGAGCACTGAAGCTTATTTT.

Of note for this clonotype: A read error may explain this, as a much larger clone is one base away. The chain links TRBV11-2 to TRBJ2-1; D is unclear. The CDR3 is 12 residues long. With 6 bases removed from V and 15 bases from J, the gap between germline ends came to 18 bases. Germline CDR1 reads SGHAT; CDR2 reads FQNNGV. DNA for the CDR3: TGTGCCAGCAGGTCTGAGCTAGGTCGGTTGTTCTTC. Amino acids: CASRSELGRLFF.

Comments on this clonotype: This may come from a read error, since a much larger clone is one base off. DNA of the CDR3: TGTGCCTGGGCATCTCTAGCGGGAGGATGTGAGCAGTTCTTC. It translates to CAWASLAGGCEQFF. This chain links TRBV30 with TRBJ2-1; 11 bases match TRBD2. V lost 5 bases to trimming and J lost 9 bases; unmatched junction nucleotides: 9. CDR3 length: 14 residues. Looked up from germline, CDR1 is GTSNPN and CDR2 is SVGIG (reference sequence).

This clonotype was seen a handful of times. The junction does not match germline at one end; this may be a read error. The CDR3 loop is CSVPEQGDNEQLF. CDR3 DNA: TGCAGCGTTCCGGAACAGGGTGACAATGAGCAGTTATTC. This chain joins TRBV29-1 and TRBJ2-1; TRBD1 is a possible D gene (6 bases). Germline V gene lookup returns CDR1 SQVTM and CDR2 ANQGSEA. This CDR3 spans 13 amino acids.

This sequence joins TRBV12-3 or TRBV12-4 and TRBJ2-2; D remains unclear. V was cut by 3 bases and J by 10 bases, with 12 bases left in between. The CDR3 sequence is 13 residues long. CDR3 sequence: CASSFTESEELFF. DNA for the CDR3: TGTGCCAGCAGTTTCACAGAGTCCGAGGAGCTGTTTTTT.

In regard to this clonotype: The junction departs from the called germline gene at one end, perhaps through a read error. The J gene is TRBJ1-3, the V gene TRBV29-1, with D maybe TRBD1 (5 bases). CDR3 length equals 13 residues. The germline V gene encodes CDR1 SQVTM and CDR2 ANQGSEA. For the CDR3, the DNA is TGCAGCGTTGCCTCAGGGACTGGAAACACAATATATTTT. Protein sequence: CSVASGTGNTIYF.

This clonotype is deemed medium-sized. This sequence joins TRBV10-3 and TRBJ2-2; tentative D call: TRBD2 (6 bases). Germline CDR1 is ENHRY and CDR2 is SYGVKD. V was clipped by 5 bases and J by 8 bases, with 21 bases between them. CDR3 length equals 16 residues. The CDR3 sequence is CAISKTGTDSLGELFF. In DNA form, the CDR3 reads TGTGCCATCAGTAAAACCGGGACTGACTCCTTGGGGGAGCTGTTTTTT.

The chain combines TRBV6-1 with TRBJ2-1; possibly TRBD2 for D (6 bases). V was trimmed by 2 bases and J by 12 bases, leaving 23 bases between them. CDR3 length: 16 residues. CDR1 is MNHNS and CDR2 is SASEGT in the germline V gene. The CDR3 DNA sequence: TGTGCCAGCAGTGAAAACCCCGGGAGCTCCTACAACGTGCAGTTCTTC. Amino acids: CASSENPGSSYNVQFF.

Worth noting for this clonotype: One end of the junction is discordant with germline, which a read error may explain. This rearrangement joins TRBV11-2 to TRBJ2-1, with unresolved D. Looked up from germline, CDR1 is SGHAT and CDR2 is FQNNGV. The length of the CDR3 is 13 residues. CDR3 bases: TGTTCCAGCAGCTTAACTCTAGTAGGTGAGCAGTCATTC. This encodes CSSSLTLVGEQSF.

As concerns this clonotype: Sequence at one end of the junction differs from germline and may be a read error. V usage is TRBV7-9 and J usage is TRBJ2-3; D remains unclear. Germline V gene lookup returns CDR1 SEHNR and CDR2 FQNEAQ (reference sequence). This CDR3 contains 12 residues. CDR3 sequence reads: CASISRQDTQYF. The CDR3 DNA is TGTGCCAGCATCTCAAGACAAGATACACAGTATTTT.

As to this clonotype: The conserved closing phenylalanine or tryptophan is absent in this CDR3, likely reflecting a read error. V gene TRBV10-2 combines with J gene TRBJ1-5, with D perhaps matching TRBD1 (5 bases). Germline values: CDR1 WSHSY, CDR2 SAAADI. V was pared by 4 bases and J by 7 bases, with 8 bases between. The CDR3 totals 12 residues. CDR3 sequence reads: CASSGGGQPQHS. The CDR3 region has the DNA TGCGCCAGCAGTGGGGGGGGACAGCCCCAGCATTCT.

The chain has TRBV12-3 or TRBV12-4 and TRBJ2-1; possible D gene TRBD2, 5 bases. V lost 3 bases and J 5 bases, leaving 8 bases between the germline ends. The length of the CDR3 is 13 residues. The CDR3 is CASSFDGDNEQFF. DNA of the CDR3: TGTGCCAGCAGTTTCGACGGGGACAATGAGCAGTTCTTC.

Notes on this clonotype: At one boundary the junction diverges from the germline segment, which might be a read error. The chain joins TRBV10-3 to TRBJ2-2, with D possibly matching TRBD2 (6 bases). This CDR3 contains 16 residues. Germline lookup yields CDR1 ENHRY and CDR2 SYGVKD. The DNA for the CDR3 is TGTGCCATCAGTAAAACCGGGACTGACTCCTTGGAGGAGCTGCTTTTT. Protein sequence: CAISKTGTDSLEELLF.

This clonotype was found a few times. The chain is built from TRBV20-1 and TRBJ1-2; D ambiguous. CDR1 and CDR2 (germline): DFQATT, SNEGSKA (reference sequence). CDR3 length equals 12 residues. The germline V and J ends were trimmed by 3 bases and 8 bases, with 13 bases remaining between them. CDR3 nucleotides: TGCAGTGCTAGCAGTCTGCGTTCCGGCTACACCTTC. Protein product: CSASSLRSGYTF.

This chain joins TRBV12-3 or TRBV12-4 and TRBJ1-5, with D tentatively TRBD1 (5 bases). This CDR3 region has 13 residues. The germline V and J ends were trimmed by 6 bases and 12 bases, with 18 bases remaining between them. The chain's CDR3 is CASRSGYGQIQHF. The DNA of the CDR3 is TGTGCCAGCAGATCAGGGTACGGTCAGATCCAGCATTTT.

In its sample, this clonotype was seen once. No conserved phenylalanine or tryptophan is present at the end of the CDR3, so a read error is the likely explanation. The DNA is omitted, as the CDR3 cannot be located on it reliably, and the CDR3 follows TCRdb's listing. The chain links TRBV28 to TRBJ1-1. Termini included, the CDR3 measures 14 amino acids. The germline CDR1 and CDR2 sequences are MDHEN and SYDVKM. The CDR3 is CASSLLPPPTLKLS.

This clonotype has a single count. The conserved closing phenylalanine or tryptophan is absent in this CDR3, likely reflecting a read error. The DNA is omitted, as the CDR3 cannot be located on it reliably, and the CDR3 follows TCRdb's listing. CDR3 loop: CASSRSFAASSYNERFL. V gene TRBV11-1 combines with J gene TRBJ2-1. The V gene's germline CDR1 is SGHAT and CDR2 FQDESV (reference sequence). The CDR3 spans 17 residues, counting both ends.

On this clonotype itself: Germline and junction disagree at one end, which may indicate a read error. The CDR3 protein is CASSQERRQGMSDTQYF. The CDR3 DNA reads as TGTGCTAGCAGCCAAGAACGGAGACAGGGGATGTCAGATACACAGTATTTT. The rearrangement joins TRBV14 to TRBJ2-3; 8 bases line up with TRBD1. The CDR3 is 17 residues long. CDR1 SGHDN and CDR2 FVKESK come from the germline V gene.

This clonotype turned up a few times. A much larger clonotype is one base distant, so this may be a read error. The CDR3 sequence is CASGLGQTGSGGTQYF. The CDR3 region has the DNA TGTGCTAGTGGTTTGGGCCAGACAGGCTCCGGAGGGACCCAGTACTTC. The genes are TRBV12-5 and TRBJ2-5; possibly TRBD1 for D (6 bases). V lost 1 base, J lost 7 bases, and 19 bases lay in between. CDR3 length: 16 amino acids. CDR1 and CDR2 (germline): LGHNT, FRNRAP.

The chain employs TRBV5-4 and TRBJ2-1; 7 positions match TRBD2. In germline, CDR1 is SGHNT, CDR2 YYREEE (reference sequence). This CDR3 has 16 amino acids. With 5 bases clipped from V and 5 bases from J, the junction kept 13 bases outside the gene matches. The CDR3 sequence is CASSQEERGSNNEQFF. The CDR3 bases are TGTGCCAGCAGTCAGGAGGAGCGGGGTTCGAACAATGAGCAGTTCTTC.

The chain carries TRBV11-2 and TRBJ1-5; TRBD1 matches at 7 bases. The junction had 6 bases not matched to a gene; V was cut back by 5 bases and J by 5 bases. Germline assignment: CDR1 SGHAT and CDR2 FQNNGV. The CDR3 is made up of 14 amino acids. The CDR3 protein is CASSPAGGDQPQHF. The CDR3 DNA is TGTGCCAGCAGCCCAGCAGGGGGTGATCAGCCCCAGCATTTT. Looking up the rest from reference TRBV11-2 and TRBJ1-5 gives the full variable domain: EAGVAQSPRYKIIEKRQSVAFWCNPISGHATLYWYQQILGQGPKLLIQFQNNGVVDDSQLPKDRFSAERLKGVDSTLKIQPAKLEDSAVYLCASSPAGGDQPQHFGDGTRLSIL.

In its sample, this clonotype was seen a few times. The V call is TRBV7-9, the J call TRBJ2-3, with 12 bases aligning to TRBD2. The CDR3 covers 16 residues. CDR1 and CDR2 (germline): SEHNR, FQNEAQ (reference sequence). The V gene end was trimmed by 5 bases and the J gene end by 2 bases; junction bases not matched to a gene: 5. The CDR3 is CASSASSGGVTDTQYF. CDR3 in DNA: TGTGCCAGCAGCGCTTCTAGCGGGGGGGTCACAGATACGCAGTATTTT.

For this clonotype: This may stem from a read error, because a much larger clone lies one nucleotide away. The V and J genes are TRBV20-1 and TRBJ1-2; D remains ambiguous. The germline V gene encodes CDR1 DFQATT and CDR2 SNEGSKA (reference sequence). The CDR3 loop spans 11 amino acids. DNA for the CDR3: TGCAGTGTTAGACGGGGTAACGGCTACACCTTC. This gives the protein CSVRRGNGYTF.

The V and J genes are TRBV28 and TRBJ2-7; D remains ambiguous. Germline V gene data show CDR1 as MDHEN and CDR2 as SYDVKM. The ends were cut back, 10 bases at V and 4 bases at J, with 14 bases in the middle. The CDR3 spans 12 residues. The CDR3 here is CATLRNEYEQYF. CDR3 in DNA: TGTGCCACTCTTAGGAACGAATACGAGCAGTACTTC.